This T cell receptor (beta chain) was sequenced in a study of lymphopenia after photon versus proton radiotherapy. Regarding the study as a whole: After the lymphocyte nadir, photon-treated repertoires showed oligoclonal expansion, especially of CD8+ Temra cells. Photon-treated patients lost naive T cells and TCR diversity; proton-treated stayed stable. Survival link was tested only in deceased patients; proton benefit remains a possibility. Post-nadir TCR diversity decline inversely tracked overall survival among those who died.

Germline lookup yields CDR1 SGHVS and CDR2 FQNEAQ. This CDR3 has 14 amino acids. A single count supports this clone. What it binds is not known. The junction departs from the called germline gene at one end, perhaps through a read error. The data were produced by immunoSEQ multiplex PCR, yet TCRdb's version contains in-frame clones alone and is incomplete. The sample includes roughly 42,000 clones, roughly 85% seen only once; the top ten take over 2%. The sequence came from a middle-aged man with gastric cancer. The V call is TRBV7-8, the J call TRBJ2-7; TRBD1 is a possible D gene (7 bases). The starting material was peripheral blood, obtained from a patient treated with photon-based radiotherapy. CDR3 loop: CASSLAGTAYGQYF. The DNA for the CDR3 is TGTGCCAGCAGCTTGGCGGGGACAGCCTACGGGCAGTACTTC. The entire variable domain, with the rest obtained from reference TRBV7-8 and TRBJ2-7, is as follows: GAGVSQSPRYKVAKRGQDVALRCDPISGHVSLFWYQQALGQGPEFLTYFQNEAQLDKSGLPSDRFFAERPEGSVSTLKIQRTQQEDSAVYLCASSLAGTAYGQYFGPGTRLTVT.